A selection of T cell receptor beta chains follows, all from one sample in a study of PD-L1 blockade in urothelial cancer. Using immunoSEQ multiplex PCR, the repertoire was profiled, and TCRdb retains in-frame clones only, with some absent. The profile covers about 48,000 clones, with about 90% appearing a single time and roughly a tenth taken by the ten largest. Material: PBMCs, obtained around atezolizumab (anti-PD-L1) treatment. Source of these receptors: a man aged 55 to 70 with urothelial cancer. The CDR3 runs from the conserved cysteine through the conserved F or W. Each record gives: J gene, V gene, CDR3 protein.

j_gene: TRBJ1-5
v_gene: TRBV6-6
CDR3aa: CASSPRDRLNQPQHF

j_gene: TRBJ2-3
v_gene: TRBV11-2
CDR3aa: CASSFGGDSSTDTQYF

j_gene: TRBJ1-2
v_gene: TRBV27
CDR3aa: CASSFVGGSYGYTF

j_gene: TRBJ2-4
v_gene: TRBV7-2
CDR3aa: CASSADNPKNIQYF

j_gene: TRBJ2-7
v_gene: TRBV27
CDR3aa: CASSLTGAGYEQYF

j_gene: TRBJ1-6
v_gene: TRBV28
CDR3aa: CASSLGTGDSPLHF

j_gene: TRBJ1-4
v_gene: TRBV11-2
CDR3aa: CASSPRWQGAGEKLFF

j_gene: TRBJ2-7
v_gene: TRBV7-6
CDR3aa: CASSLTSGGWDEQYF

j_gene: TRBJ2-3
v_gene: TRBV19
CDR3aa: CASRRTGPDTQYF

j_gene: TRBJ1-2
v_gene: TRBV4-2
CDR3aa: CASRQTGDFGYTF